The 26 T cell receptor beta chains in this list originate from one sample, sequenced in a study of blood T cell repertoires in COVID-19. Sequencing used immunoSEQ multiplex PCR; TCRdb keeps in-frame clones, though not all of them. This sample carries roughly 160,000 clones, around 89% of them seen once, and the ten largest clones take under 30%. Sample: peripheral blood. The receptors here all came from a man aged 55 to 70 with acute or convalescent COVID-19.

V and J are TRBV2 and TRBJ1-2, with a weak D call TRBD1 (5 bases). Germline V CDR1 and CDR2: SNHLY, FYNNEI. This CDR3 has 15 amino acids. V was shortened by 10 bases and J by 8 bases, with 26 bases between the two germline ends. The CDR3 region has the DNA TGTGCCACTGGCGGGGCCCCGAAGGGTTTCATGGGCTACACCTTC. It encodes CATGGAPKGFMGYTF.

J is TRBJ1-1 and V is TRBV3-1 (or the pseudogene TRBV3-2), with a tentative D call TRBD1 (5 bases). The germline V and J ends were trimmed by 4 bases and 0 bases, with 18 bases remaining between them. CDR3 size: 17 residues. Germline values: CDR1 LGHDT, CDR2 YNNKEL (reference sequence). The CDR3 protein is CASSPGFFRGMNTEAFF. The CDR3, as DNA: TGTGCCAGCAGCCCTGGCTTTTTCCGGGGGATGAACACTGAAGCTTTCTTT.

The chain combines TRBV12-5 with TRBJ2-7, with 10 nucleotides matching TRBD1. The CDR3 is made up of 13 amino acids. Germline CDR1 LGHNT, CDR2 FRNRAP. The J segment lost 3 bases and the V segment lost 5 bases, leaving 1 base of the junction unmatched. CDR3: CASGRDRGYEQYV. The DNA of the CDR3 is TGTGCTAGTGGTCGGGACAGGGGCTACGAGCAGTACGTC.

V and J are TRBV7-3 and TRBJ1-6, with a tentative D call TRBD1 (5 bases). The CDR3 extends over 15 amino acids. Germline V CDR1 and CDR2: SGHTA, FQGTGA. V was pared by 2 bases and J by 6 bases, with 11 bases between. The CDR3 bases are TGTGCCAGCAGCTTATCTTCGGGGGTTAATTCACCCCTCCACTTT. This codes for CASSLSSGVNSPLHF.

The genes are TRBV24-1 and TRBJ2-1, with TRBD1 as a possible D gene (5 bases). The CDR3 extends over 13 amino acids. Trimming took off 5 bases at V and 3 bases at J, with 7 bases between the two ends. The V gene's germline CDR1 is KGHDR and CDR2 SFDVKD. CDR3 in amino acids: CATSGQGYNEQFF. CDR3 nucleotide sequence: TGTGCCACCAGTGGCCAGGGCTACAATGAGCAGTTCTTC.

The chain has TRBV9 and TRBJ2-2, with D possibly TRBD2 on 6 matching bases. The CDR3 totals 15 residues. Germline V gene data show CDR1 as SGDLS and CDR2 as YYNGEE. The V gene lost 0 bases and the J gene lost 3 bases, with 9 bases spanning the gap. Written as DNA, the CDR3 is TGTGCCAGCAGCGTAGGCGCTAGCGACACCGGGGAGCTGTTTTTT. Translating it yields CASSVGASDTGELFF.

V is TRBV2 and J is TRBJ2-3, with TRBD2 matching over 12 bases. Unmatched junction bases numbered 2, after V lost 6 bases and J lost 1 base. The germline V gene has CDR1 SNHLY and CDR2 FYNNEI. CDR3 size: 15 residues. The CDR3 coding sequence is TGTGCCAGCAGCAGACTAGCGGGGGGCACAGATACGCAGTATTTT. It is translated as CASSRLAGGTDTQYF.

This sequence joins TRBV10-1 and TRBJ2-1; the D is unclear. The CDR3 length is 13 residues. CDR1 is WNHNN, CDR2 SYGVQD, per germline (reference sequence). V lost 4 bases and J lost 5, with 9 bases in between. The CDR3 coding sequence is TGCGCCAGCAGTGTGGCCCCCGACAATGAGCAGTTCTTC. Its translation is CASSVAPDNEQFF.

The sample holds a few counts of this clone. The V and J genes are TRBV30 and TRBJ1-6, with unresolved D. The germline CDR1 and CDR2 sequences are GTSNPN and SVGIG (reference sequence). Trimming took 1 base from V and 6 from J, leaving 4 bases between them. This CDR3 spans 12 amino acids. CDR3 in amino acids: CAWSDGNSPLHF. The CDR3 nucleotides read TGTGCCTGGAGTGACGGTAATTCACCCCTCCACTTT.

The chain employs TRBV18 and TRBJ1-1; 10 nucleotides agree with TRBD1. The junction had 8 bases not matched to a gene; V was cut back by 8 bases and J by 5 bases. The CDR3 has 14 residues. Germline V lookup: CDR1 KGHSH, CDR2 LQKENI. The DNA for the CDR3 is TGTGCCAGCGTGGACAGGGGGGTCGAAACTGAAGCTTTCTTT. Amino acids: CASVDRGVETEAFF.

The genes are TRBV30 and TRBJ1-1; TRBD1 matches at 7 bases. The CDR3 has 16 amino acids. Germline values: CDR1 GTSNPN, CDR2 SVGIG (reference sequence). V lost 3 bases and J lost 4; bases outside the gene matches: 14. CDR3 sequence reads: CAWSDLTGRRGTEAFF. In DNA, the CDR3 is TGTGCCTGGAGCGATTTGACAGGGCGGAGAGGCACTGAAGCTTTCTTT. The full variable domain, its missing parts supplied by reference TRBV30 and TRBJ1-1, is SQTIHQWPATLVQPVGSPLSLECTVEGTSNPNLYWYRQAAGRGLQLLFYSVGIGQISSEVPQNLSASRPQDRQFILSSKKLLLSDSGFYLCAWSDLTGRRGTEAFFGQGTRLTVV.

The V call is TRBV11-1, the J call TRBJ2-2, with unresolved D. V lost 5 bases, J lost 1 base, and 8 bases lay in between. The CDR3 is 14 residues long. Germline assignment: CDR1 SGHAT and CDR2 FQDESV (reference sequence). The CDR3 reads CASSRSENTGELFF. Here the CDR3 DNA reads TGTGCCAGCAGCCGCAGCGAGAACACCGGGGAGCTGTTTTTT. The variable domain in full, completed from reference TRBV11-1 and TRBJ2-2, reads EAEVAQSPRYKITEKSQAVAFWCDPISGHATLYWYRQILGQGPELLVQFQDESVVDDSQLPKDRFSAERLKGVDSTLKIQPAELGDSAMYLCASSRSENTGELFFGEGSRLTVL.

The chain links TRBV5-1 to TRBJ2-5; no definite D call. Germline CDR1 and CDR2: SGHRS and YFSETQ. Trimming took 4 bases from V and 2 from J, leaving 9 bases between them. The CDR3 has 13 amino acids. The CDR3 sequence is CASSPQTQETQYF. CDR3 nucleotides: TGCGCCAGCAGCCCCCAAACTCAAGAGACCCAGTACTTC.

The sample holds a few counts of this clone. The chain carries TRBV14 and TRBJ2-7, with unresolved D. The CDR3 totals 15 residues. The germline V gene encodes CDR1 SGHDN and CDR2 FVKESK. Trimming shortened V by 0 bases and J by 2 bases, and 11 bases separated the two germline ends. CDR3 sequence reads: CASSQERSRTYEQYF. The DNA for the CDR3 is TGTGCCAGCAGCCAAGAGCGGTCTCGAACCTACGAGCAGTACTTC.

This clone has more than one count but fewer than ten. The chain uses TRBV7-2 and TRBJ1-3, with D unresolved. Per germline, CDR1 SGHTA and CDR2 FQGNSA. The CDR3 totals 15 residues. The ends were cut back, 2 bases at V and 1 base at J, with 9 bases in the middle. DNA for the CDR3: TGTGCCAGCAGCTTACGGGGTTTTTCTGGAAACACCATATATTTT. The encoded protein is CASSLRGFSGNTIYF. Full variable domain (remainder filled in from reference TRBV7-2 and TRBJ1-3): GAGVSQSPSNKVTEKGKDVELRCDPISGHTALYWYRQSLGQGLEFLIYFQGNSAPDKSGLPSDRFSAERTGGSVSTLTIQRTQQEDSAVYLCASSLRGFSGNTIYFGEGSWLTVV.

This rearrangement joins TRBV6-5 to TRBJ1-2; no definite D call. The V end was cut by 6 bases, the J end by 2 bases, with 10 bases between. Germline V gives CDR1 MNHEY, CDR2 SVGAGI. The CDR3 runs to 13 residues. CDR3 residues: CASRPSANYGYTF. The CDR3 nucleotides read TGTGCCAGCAGGCCCTCCGCGAACTATGGCTACACCTTC.

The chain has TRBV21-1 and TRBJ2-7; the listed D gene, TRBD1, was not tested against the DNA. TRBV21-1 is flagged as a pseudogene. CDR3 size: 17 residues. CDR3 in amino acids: CASSKEGGQGVSYEQYF. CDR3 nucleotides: TGTGCCAGCAGCAAAGAAGGGGGACAGGGGGTCTCCTACGAGCAGTACTTC.

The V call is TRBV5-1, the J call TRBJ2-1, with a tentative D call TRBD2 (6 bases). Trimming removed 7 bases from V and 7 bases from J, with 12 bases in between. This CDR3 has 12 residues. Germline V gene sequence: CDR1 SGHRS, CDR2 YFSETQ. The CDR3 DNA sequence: TGCGCCAGCGGCGGACTACGAAATGAGCAGTTCTTC. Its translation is CASGGLRNEQFF.

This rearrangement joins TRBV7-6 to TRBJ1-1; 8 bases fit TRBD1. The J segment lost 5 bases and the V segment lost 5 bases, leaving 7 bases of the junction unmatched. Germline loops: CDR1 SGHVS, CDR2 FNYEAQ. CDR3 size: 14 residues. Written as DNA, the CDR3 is TGTGCCAGCAGCCCTAGACAGGGGCAGACTGAAGCTTTCTTT. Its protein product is CASSPRQGQTEAFF. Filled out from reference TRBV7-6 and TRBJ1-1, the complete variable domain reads GAGVSQSPRYKVTKRGQDVALRCDPISGHVSLYWYRQALGQGPEFLTYFNYEAQQDKSGLPNDRFSAERPEGSISTLTIQRTEQRDSAMYRCASSPRQGQTEAFFGQGTRLTVV.

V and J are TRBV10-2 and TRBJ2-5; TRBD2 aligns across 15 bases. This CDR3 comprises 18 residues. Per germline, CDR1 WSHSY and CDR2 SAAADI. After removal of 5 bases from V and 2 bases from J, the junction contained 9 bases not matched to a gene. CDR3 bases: TGCGCCAGCAGTCTCCCCGGACTAGCGGGGGGGCCGCAAGAGACCCAGTACTTC. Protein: CASSLPGLAGGPQETQYF.

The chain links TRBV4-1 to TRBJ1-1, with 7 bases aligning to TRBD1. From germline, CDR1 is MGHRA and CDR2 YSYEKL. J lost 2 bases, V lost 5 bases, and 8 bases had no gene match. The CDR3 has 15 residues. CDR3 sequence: CASSTSGQANTEAFF. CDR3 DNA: TGCGCCAGCAGCACATCTGGACAGGCAAACACTGAAGCTTTCTTT.

Here the CDR3 reads CAIRDSNYGYTF. In DNA, the CDR3 is TGTGCCATCAGGGACAGTAACTATGGCTACACCTTC. The chain is built from TRBV10-3 and TRBJ1-2; weak D call: TRBD1 (6 bases). This CDR3 comprises 12 residues. The germline V gene encodes CDR1 ENHRY and CDR2 SYGVKD. V shed 6 bases and J shed 1 base, with 6 bases lying between them.

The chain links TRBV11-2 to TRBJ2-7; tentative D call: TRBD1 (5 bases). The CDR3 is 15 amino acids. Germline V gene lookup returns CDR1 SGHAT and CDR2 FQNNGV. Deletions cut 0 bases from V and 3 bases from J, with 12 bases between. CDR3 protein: CASSLDRERGYEQYF. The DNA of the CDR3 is TGTGCCAGCAGCTTAGACAGGGAAAGAGGCTACGAGCAGTACTTC.

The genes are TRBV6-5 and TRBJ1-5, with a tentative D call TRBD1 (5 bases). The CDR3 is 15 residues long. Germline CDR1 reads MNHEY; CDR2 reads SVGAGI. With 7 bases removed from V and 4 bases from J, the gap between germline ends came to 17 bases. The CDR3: CASIRSGGGNQPQHF. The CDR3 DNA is TGTGCCAGCATCAGAAGTGGCGGGGGTAATCAGCCCCAGCATTTT.

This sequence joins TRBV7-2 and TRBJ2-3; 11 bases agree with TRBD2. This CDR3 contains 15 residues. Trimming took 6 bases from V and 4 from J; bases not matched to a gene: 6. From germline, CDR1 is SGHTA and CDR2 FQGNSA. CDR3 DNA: TGTGCCAGCAGAGCACTAGCGGGAGTCCCAGATACGCAGTATTTT. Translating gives CASRALAGVPDTQYF.

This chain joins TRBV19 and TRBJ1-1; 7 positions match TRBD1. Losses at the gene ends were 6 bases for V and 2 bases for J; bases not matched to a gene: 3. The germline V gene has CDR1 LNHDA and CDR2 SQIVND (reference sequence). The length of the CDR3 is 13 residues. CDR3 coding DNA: TGTGCCAGTAGACGACAGGGAAACACTGAAGCTTTCTTT. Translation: CASRRQGNTEAFF. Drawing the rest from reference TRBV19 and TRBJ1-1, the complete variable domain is DGGITQSPKYLFRKEGQNVTLSCEQNLNHDAMYWYRQDPGQGLRLIYYSQIVNDFQKGDIAEGYSVSREKKESFPLTVTSAQKNPTAFYLCASRRQGNTEAFFGQGTRLTVV.